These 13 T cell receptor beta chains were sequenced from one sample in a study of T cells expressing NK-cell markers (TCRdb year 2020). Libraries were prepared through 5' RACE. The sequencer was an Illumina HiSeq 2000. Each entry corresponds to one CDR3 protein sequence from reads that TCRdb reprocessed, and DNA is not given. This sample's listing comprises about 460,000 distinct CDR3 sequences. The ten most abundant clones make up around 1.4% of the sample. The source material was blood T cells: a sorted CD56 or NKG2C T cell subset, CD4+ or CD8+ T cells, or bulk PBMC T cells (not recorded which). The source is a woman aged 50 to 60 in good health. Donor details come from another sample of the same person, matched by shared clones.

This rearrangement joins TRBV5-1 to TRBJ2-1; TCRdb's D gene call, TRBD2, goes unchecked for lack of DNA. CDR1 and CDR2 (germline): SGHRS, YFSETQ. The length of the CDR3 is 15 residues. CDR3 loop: CASSLAGRGRVEQFF. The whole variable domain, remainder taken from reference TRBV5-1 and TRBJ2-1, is KAGVTQTPRYLIKTRGQQVTLSCSPISGHRSVSWYQQTPGQGLQFLFEYFSETQRNKGNFPGRFSGRQFSNSRSEMNVSTLELGDSALYLCASSLAGRGRVEQFFGPGTRLTVL.

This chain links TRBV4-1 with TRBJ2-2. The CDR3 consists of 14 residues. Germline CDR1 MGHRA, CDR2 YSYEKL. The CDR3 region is CASSQVGHTGELFF.

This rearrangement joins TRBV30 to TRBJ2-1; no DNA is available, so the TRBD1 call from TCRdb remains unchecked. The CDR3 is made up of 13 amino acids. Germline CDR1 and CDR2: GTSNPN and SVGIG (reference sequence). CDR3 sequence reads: CAWSVRQNNEQFF.

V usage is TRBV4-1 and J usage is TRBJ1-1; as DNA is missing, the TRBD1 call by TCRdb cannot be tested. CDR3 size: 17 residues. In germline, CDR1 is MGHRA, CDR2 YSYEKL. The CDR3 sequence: CASSQMVLSTANTEAFF.

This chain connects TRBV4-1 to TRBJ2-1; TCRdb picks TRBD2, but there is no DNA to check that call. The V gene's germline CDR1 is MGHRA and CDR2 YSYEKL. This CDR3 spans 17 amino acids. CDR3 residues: CASSQREGLGGDNEQFF.

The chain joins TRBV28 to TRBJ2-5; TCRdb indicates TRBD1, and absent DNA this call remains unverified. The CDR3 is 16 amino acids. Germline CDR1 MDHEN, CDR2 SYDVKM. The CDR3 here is CASSLGRLPPGETQYF.

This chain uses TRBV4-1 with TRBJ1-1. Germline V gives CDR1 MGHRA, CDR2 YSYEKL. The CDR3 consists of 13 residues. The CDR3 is CASSHPVGTEAFF.

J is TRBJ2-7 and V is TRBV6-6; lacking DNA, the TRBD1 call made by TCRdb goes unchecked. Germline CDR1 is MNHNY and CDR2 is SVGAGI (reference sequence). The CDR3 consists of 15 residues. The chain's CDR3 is CASSTGQGASYEQYF.

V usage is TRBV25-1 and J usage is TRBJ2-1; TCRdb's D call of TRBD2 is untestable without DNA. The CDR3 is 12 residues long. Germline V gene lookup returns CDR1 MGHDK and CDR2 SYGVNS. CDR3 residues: CVSTSSGGSRFF.

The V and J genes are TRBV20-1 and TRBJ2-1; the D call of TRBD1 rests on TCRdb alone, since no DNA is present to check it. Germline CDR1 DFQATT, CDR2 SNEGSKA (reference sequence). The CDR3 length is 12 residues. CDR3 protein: CSARLGVPEQFF.

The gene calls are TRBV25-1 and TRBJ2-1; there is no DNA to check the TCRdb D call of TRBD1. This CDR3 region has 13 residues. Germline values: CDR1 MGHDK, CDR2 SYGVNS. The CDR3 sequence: CASSGGQGTDPFF.

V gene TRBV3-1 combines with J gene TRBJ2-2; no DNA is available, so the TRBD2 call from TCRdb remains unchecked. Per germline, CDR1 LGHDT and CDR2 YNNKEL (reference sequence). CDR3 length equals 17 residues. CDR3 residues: CASTQTSGRINTGELFF.

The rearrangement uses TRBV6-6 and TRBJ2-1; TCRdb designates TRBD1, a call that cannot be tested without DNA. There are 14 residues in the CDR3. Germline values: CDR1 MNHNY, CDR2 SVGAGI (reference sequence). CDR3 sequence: CASRGGQVYNEQFF.